Each of the 4 T cell receptor beta chains below was sequenced from the same sample in a study of shared clonotypes between healthy human individuals. The method was immunoSEQ multiplex PCR; TCRdb's version includes in-frame clones alone and lacks a portion of them. The profile covers around 2.5 million clones, with over 85% appearing a single time and 0.36% taken by the ten largest. Sequencing used naive CD4+ T cells from PBMCs. Subset noted: CD45RA+ positively selected. The receptors derive from a man between 18 and 29 years old in good health. Some clones in this sample may be carry-over from other donors' samples.

V usage is TRBV27 and J usage is TRBJ2-7; TRBD1 might be the D (5 bases). Per germline, CDR1 MNHEY and CDR2 SMNVEV (reference sequence). This CDR3 is built from 15 residues. Trimming pared 4 bases from V and 0 bases from J, leaving 13 bases between. Here the CDR3 DNA reads TGTGCCAGCAGTTCCGGTAAAGGGGCCTCCTACGAGCAGTACTTC. This sequence encodes CASSSGKGASYEQYF.

The chain links TRBV30 to TRBJ2-7; TRBD2 matches at 9 bases. Germline assignment: CDR1 GTSNPN and CDR2 SVGIG (reference sequence). The CDR3 covers 15 residues. Trimming at V came to 5 bases and at J to 6 bases, leaving 14 bases not matched to a gene. The CDR3 sequence is CAWRVTSGIWGEQYF. DNA of the CDR3: TGTGCCTGGCGGGTGACTAGCGGCATTTGGGGCGAGCAGTACTTC.

This clone was recorded once. This chain uses TRBV18 with TRBJ1-1; D is unresolved. Deletions cut 5 bases from V and 1 base from J, with 11 bases between. This CDR3 is 14 amino acids long. CDR1 and CDR2 from the germline V gene are KGHSH and LQKENI. This chain's CDR3 is CASSTGPRNTEAFF. In nucleotides, the CDR3 is TGTGCCAGCTCAACCGGGCCGAGGAACACTGAAGCTTTCTTT. Full variable domain (rest looked up from reference TRBV18 and TRBJ1-1): NAGVMQNPRHLVRRRGQEARLRCSPMKGHSHVYWYRQLPEEGLKFMVYLQKENIIDESGMPKERFSAEFPKEGPSILRIQQVVRGDSAAYFCASSTGPRNTEAFFGQGTRLTVV.

V and J are TRBV5-1 and TRBJ1-1, with D possibly TRBD1 on 5 matching bases. This CDR3 region has 15 residues. The germline V gene encodes CDR1 SGHRS and CDR2 YFSETQ. The V and J ends lost 4 bases and 1 base respectively, with 14 bases between them. CDR3 region: CASSGTGTENTEAFF. As DNA, the CDR3 is TGCGCCAGCAGCGGTACCGGGACGGAGAACACTGAAGCTTTCTTT.